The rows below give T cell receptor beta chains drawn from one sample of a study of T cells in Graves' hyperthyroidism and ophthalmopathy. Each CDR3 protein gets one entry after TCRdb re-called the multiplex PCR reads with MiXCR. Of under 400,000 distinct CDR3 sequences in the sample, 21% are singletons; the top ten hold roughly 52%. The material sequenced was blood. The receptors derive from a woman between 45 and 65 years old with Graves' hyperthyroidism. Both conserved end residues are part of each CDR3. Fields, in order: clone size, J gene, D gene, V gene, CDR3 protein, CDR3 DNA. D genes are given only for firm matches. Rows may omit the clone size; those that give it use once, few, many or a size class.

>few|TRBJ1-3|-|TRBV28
CASTRGGASGNTIYF
TGTGCCAGCACCCGGGGGGGGGCGAGTGGAAACACCATATATTTT
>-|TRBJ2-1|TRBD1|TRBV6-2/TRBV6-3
CASSANTGGFYNEQFF
TGTGCCAGCAGCGCCAACACAGGGGGTTTCTACAATGAGCAGTTCTTC
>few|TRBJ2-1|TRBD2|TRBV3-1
CASSHSVTGVTSGRYNEQFF
TGTGCCAGCAGCCATTCCGTCACAGGGGTGACTAGCGGGAGGTACAATGAGCAGTTCTTC
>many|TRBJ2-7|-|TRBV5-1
CASSSDQYF
TGCGCCAGCAGCTCGGATCAGTACTTC
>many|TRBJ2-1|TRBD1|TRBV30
CAWKVVGQGTPSGNEQFF
TGTGCCTGGAAAGTAGTGGGACAGGGAACCCCCTCGGGCAATGAGCAGTTCTTC
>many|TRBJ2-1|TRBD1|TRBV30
CAGTEDSYNEQFF
TGTGCCGGGACAGAGGACTCCTACAATGAGCAGTTCTTC
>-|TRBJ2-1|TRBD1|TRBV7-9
CASSPNPGTGHNEQFF
TGTGCCAGCAGCCCAAACCCGGGGACAGGGCACAATGAGCAGTTCTTC
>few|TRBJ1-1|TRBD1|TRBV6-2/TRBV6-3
CASSIGTAEAFF
TGTGCCAGCAGTATCGGGACAGCCGAAGCTTTCTTT
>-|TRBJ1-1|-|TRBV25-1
CASREDRRKAFF
TGTGCCAGCAGGGAGGACAGAAGGAAAGCTTTCTTT
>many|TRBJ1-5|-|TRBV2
CASSRGNQPQHF
TGTGCCAGCTCTAGGGGGAATCAGCCCCAGCATTTT
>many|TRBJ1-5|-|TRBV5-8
CASSRQIGNQPQHF
TGTGCCAGCAGTCGACAGATTGGCAATCAGCCCCAGCATTTT
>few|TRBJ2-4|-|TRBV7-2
CASSLDEGLRHIQYF
TGTGCCAGCAGCTTAGATGAAGGGCTTAGGCACATTCAGTACTTC
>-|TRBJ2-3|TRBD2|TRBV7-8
CASSHSGVEADTQYF
TGTGCCAGCAGCCATAGCGGGGTTGAGGCAGATACGCAGTATTTT
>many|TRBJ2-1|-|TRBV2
CASSPPLAAGYNEQFF
TGTGCCAGCAGTCCTCCCCTGGCGGCCGGTTACAATGAGCAGTTCTTC
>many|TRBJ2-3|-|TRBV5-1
CASSLEGRRGDTQYF
TGCGCCAGCAGCTTGGAGGGCAGGAGGGGAGATACGCAGTATTTT
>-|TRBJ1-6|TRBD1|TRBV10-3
CAISGQGSNSPLHF
TGTGCCATCAGTGGACAGGGTAGTAATTCACCCCTCCACTTT
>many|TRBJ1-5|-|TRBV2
CASSLTGKGNQPQHF
TGTGCCAGCAGTCTGACAGGAAAGGGCAATCAGCCCCAGCATTTT
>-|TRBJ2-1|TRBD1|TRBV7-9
CASSPGQGQFF
TGTGCCAGCAGCCCGGGACAGGGGCAGTTCTTC
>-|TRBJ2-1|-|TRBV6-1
CASSESGGLEQFF
TGTGCCAGCAGTGAATCGGGCGGGTTAGAGCAGTTCTTC
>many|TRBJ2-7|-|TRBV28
CASSRATDYEQYF
TGTGCCAGCAGCAGAGCGACAGACTACGAGCAGTACTTC
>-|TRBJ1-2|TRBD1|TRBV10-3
CAISQGLPNYGYTF
TGTGCCATCTCACAGGGGTTGCCTAACTATGGCTACACCTTC
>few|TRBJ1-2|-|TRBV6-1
CASRVGRVPNYGYTF
TGTGCCAGCAGAGTAGGAAGGGTACCTAACTATGGCTACACCTTC
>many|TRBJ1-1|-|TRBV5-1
CASSAGDMNTEAFF
TGCGCCAGCAGCGCAGGGGACATGAACACTGAAGCTTTCTTT
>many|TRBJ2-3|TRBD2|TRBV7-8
CASSLRTSVDTQYF
TGTGCCAGCAGCTTACGGACTAGCGTAGATACGCAGTATTTT
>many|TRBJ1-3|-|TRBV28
CASSPSQAGGNTIYF
TGTGCCAGCAGCCCGAGTCAGGCGGGTGGAAACACCATATATTTT
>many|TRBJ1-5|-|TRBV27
CASRWSVGQPQHF
TGTGCCAGCAGGTGGTCGGTCGGGCAGCCCCAGCATTTT
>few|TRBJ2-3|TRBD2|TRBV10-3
CAISKTSGYSTDTQYF
TGTGCCATCAGTAAGACTAGCGGGTATAGCACAGATACGCAGTATTTT
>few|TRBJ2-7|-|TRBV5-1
CASSLGRVYEQYF
TGCGCCAGCAGCTTGGGGAGAGTATACGAGCAGTACTTC
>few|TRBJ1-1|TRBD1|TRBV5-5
CASSHRQGIGNTEAFF
TGTGCCAGCAGCCACCGACAGGGGATAGGGAACACTGAAGCTTTCTTT
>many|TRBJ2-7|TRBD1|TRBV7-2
CASSTGTGMYEQYF
TGTGCCAGCAGTACCGGGACAGGGATGTACGAGCAGTACTTC
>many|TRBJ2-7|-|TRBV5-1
CASSPEGGRSYEQYF
TGCGCCAGCAGCCCGGAGGGGGGACGCTCCTACGAGCAGTACTTC
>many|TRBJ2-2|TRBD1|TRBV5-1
CASSWDRVGTGELFF
TGCGCCAGCAGCTGGGACAGGGTCGGCACCGGGGAGCTGTTTTTT
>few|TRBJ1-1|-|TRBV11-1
CASRTGQSKAFF
TGTGCCAGCAGGACCGGACAGAGCAAAGCTTTCTTT